This TCR beta chain derives from a study of T cells after posttransplantation cyclophosphamide. Study findings and constraints: Later blood repertoires were often dominated by clones from the donor CD8+ memory compartment.

In this sample, this clone is medium-sized. Antigen: not known. Clones were read by immunoSEQ multiplex PCR, and TCRdb kept only the in-frame ones, dropping some. The sample has around 28,000 clones, none seen only once. The receptor was derived from a woman aged 55-70 years in good health, CMV-negative, and a related stem cell transplant donor. Sequences were obtained from PBMCs.

As DNA, the CDR3 is TGTGCCATCAGTGACGCCGGGGCCGGGGAGCTGTTTTTT. Translation gives CAISDAGAGELFF. This sequence joins TRBV10-3 and TRBJ2-2, with D possibly TRBD2 on 5 matching bases. The CDR3 is 13 residues long. CDR1 is ENHRY, CDR2 SYGVKD, per germline. Trimming pared 3 bases from V and 6 bases from J, leaving 8 bases between.